Presented here are 3 T cell receptor beta chains from one specimen sequenced in a study of blood T cell repertoires in COVID-19. The data were produced by immunoSEQ multiplex PCR, yet TCRdb's version contains in-frame clones alone and is incomplete. The sample includes 150,000 to 170,000 clones, about 88% seen only once; the top ten take about 7.3%. Sequenced material: PBMCs or T cells enriched from blood (not recorded which). These receptors all stem from a man aged 50-60 years who had recovered from COVID-19.

The chain employs TRBV5-8 and TRBJ1-4; 7 bases agree with TRBD1. Per the germline V gene, CDR1 is SGHTS and CDR2 is YDEGEE. The CDR3 is 15 amino acids. Trimming at V came to 4 bases and at J to 7 bases, leaving 10 bases not matched to a gene. CDR3 in DNA: TGTGCCAGCAGCCACAGACAGGGCTCGGGTGAAAAACTGTTTTTT. It yields the protein CASSHRQGSGEKLFF.

The V call is TRBV7-6, the J call TRBJ2-5; D might be TRBD2 (6 bases). Germline assignment: CDR1 SGHVS and CDR2 FNYEAQ. V dropped 3 bases and J dropped 2 bases, with 13 bases sitting between them. The CDR3 covers 15 residues. As DNA, the CDR3 is TGTGCCAGCAGCTTGGTATCCGGGAGTCAAGAGACCCAGTACTTC. This encodes CASSLVSGSQETQYF.

This clone has more than one count but fewer than ten. The V call is TRBV18, the J call TRBJ1-6; 9 positions match TRBD1. CDR1 KGHSH and CDR2 LQKENI come from the germline V gene. With V trimmed by 3 bases and J by 6 bases, 3 bases remained unmatched. CDR3 length: 15 residues. CDR3 region: CASSPGDRANSPLHF. The CDR3 DNA sequence: TGTGCCAGCTCACCGGGGGACAGGGCTAATTCACCCCTCCACTTT.